Below, one T cell receptor (beta chain) is given with its context. The antigen remains undetermined. This sample is part of a study of vaccination effects on CD4 cells after COVID-19. Study-wide results and caveats: Marked clonal contraction was seen in infection- and vaccine-induced clones late after vaccination. A shortage of convalescent patients and an absence of early post-infection timepoints characterized the study.

The V end was cut by 8 bases, the J end by 2 bases, with 15 bases between. The CDR3 is 14 amino acids. Germline CDR1 and CDR2: MNHEY and SMNVEV (reference sequence). The protocol was immunoSEQ multiplex PCR, while the TCRdb copy is restricted to in-frame clones and leaves out a portion. The sample has over 20,000 clones; around 70% are singletons. Pools of viral peptides were used by the ViraFEST assay to expand antigen-specific CD4+ T cells ahead of sequencing. On approximately day 9 of culture, CD4+ T cells were separated out. Among the vaccine recipients, none had a prior SARS-CoV-2 infection, and nucleocapsid antibodies were negative. On days 3 and 7, fresh IL-2 medium replaced half the medium.

The source material was CD4+ T cells from PBMCs cultured with SARS-CoV-2 spike peptides, sampled before COVID-19 vaccination. The V and J genes are TRBV27 and TRBJ1-1; D call uncertain. The source of this sequence is a human donor who received a COVID-19 vaccine. The CDR3 nucleotides read TGTGCCAGCGGGGTGATGGAATCCAACACTGAAGCTTTCTTT. It codes for CASGVMESNTEAFF.